This passage covers 26 T cell receptor beta chains from one sample sequenced in a study of identical twins. TCRdb passed the 5' RACE reads through MiXCR, listing each CDR3 protein once. This table holds about 340,000 distinct CDR3 sequences, 8.5% to 10% found once. Sequencing input: naive T cells sorted from blood. The receptors shown here come from a woman in her 50s in good health.

The chain couples TRBV20-1 to TRBJ2-1; 11 bases align to TRBD2. The J segment lost 8 bases and the V segment lost 0 bases, leaving 12 bases of the junction unmatched. The germline V gene has CDR1 DFQATT and CDR2 SNEGSKA (reference sequence). The CDR3 is made up of 17 amino acids. The CDR3 spells CSARDGGLLAGVYEQFF. CDR3 nucleotides: TGCAGTGCTAGAGATGGGGGGCTACTAGCGGGAGTGTATGAGCAGTTCTTC.

The V gene is TRBV12-3 or TRBV12-4, the J gene TRBJ2-1; D perhaps matches TRBD2 (5 bases). The V gene lost 3 bases and the J gene lost 6 bases, with 12 bases spanning the gap. The CDR3 is 14 amino acids. DNA of the CDR3: TGTGCCAGCAGTTTGGCACTAGTCGGCAATGAGCAGTTCTTC. Translation: CASSLALVGNEQFF.

This clonotype has ten or more counts. The chain joins TRBV3-1 to TRBJ2-1; a possible D gene is TRBD2 (5 bases). The CDR3 length is 14 residues. Per germline, CDR1 LGHDT and CDR2 YNNKEL (reference sequence). Trimming took off 5 bases at V and 2 bases at J, with 10 bases between the two ends. The CDR3, as DNA: TGTGCCAGCAGCATCCTGACTACCTACAATGAGCAGTTCTTC. Its translation is CASSILTTYNEQFF.

The chain combines TRBV5-1 with TRBJ2-1; D is unclear. This CDR3 region has 16 residues. V lost 0 bases, J lost 2 bases, and 12 bases lay in between. Germline V gene data show CDR1 as SGHRS and CDR2 as YFSETQ. CDR3 bases: TGCGCCAGCAGCTTGGGACTGCATGGAGCCTACAATGAGCAGTTCTTC. Its translation is CASSLGLHGAYNEQFF.

The rearrangement links TRBV11-3 to TRBJ2-7, with D possibly TRBD1 on 5 matching bases. Germline values: CDR1 SGHNT, CDR2 YENEEA. The CDR3 contains 16 residues. Trimming stripped 3 bases from V and 2 bases from J, with 17 bases between. DNA of the CDR3: TGTGCCAGCAGCTTGGGGCCGGGTCGCCTAACCTACGAGCAGTACTTC. Protein: CASSLGPGRLTYEQYF.

This chain uses TRBV6-1 with TRBJ2-1; D call uncertain. Trimming pared 3 bases from V and 9 bases from J, leaving 12 bases between. The CDR3 has 13 amino acids. CDR1 and CDR2 from the germline V gene are MNHNS and SASEGT. CDR3 DNA: TGTGCCAGCAGTGACCCGGACCTGGGTGAGCAGTTCTTC. The encoded protein is CASSDPDLGEQFF.

This clonotype was picked up a small number of times. V is TRBV4-1 and J is TRBJ2-1; no clear D. This CDR3 is 14 amino acids long. CDR1 is MGHRA, CDR2 YSYEKL, per germline. Trimming took 0 bases from V and 3 from J, leaving 6 bases between them. The CDR3 sequence is CASSQEGDYNEQFF. In DNA form, the CDR3 reads TGCGCCAGCAGCCAAGAAGGCGACTACAATGAGCAGTTCTTC.

Ten or more counts support this clonotype. The rearrangement links TRBV12-3 or TRBV12-4 to TRBJ2-2; D unresolved. The CDR3 is 14 residues long. The V and J ends lost 3 bases and 4 bases respectively, with 9 bases between them. This CDR3 is CASSFPGPTGELFF. The CDR3 DNA is TGTGCCAGCAGTTTCCCCGGGCCCACCGGGGAGCTGTTTTTT.

The V and J genes are TRBV11-3 and TRBJ1-1; TRBD1 might be the D (6 bases). The CDR3 totals 15 residues. Between the trimmed V and J ends, which lost 1 base and 3 bases, there was a span of 12 bases. The germline V gene encodes CDR1 SGHNT and CDR2 YENEEA. The CDR3 spells CASSLVGGQDTEAFF. In nucleotides, the CDR3 is TGTGCCAGCAGCTTAGTGGGGGGGCAAGACACTGAAGCTTTCTTT.

This clonotype was recorded at least ten times. J is TRBJ2-7 and V is TRBV10-3, with 9 bases fitting TRBD1. This CDR3 region has 15 residues. J lost 2 bases, V lost 1 base, and 3 bases had no gene match. Germline values: CDR1 ENHRY, CDR2 SYGVKD. CDR3 nucleotide sequence: TGTGCCATCAGTGAGTTCGGGACAGGGACCTACGAGCAGTACTTC. Its protein is CAISEFGTGTYEQYF.

This clonotype has at least ten counts. The V and J genes are TRBV5-1 and TRBJ2-1; the D call may be TRBD1 or TRBD2 (5 bases each). The CDR3 runs to 15 residues. Germline values: CDR1 SGHRS, CDR2 YFSETQ. Trimming removed 0 bases at V and 2 bases at J, with 9 bases between. CDR3 region: CASSLGGSTYNEQFF. The CDR3 region has the DNA TGCGCCAGCAGCTTGGGGGGGTCTACCTACAATGAGCAGTTCTTC.

This clonotype has just a few counts. The chain combines TRBV12-3 or TRBV12-4 with TRBJ1-5; no clear D gene. Trimming removed 5 bases from V and 11 bases from J, with 13 bases in between. The CDR3 consists of 12 residues. The CDR3 DNA sequence: TGTGCCAGCAGTATAGGGTCATCGGCCCAGCATTTT. Translation: CASSIGSSAQHF.

V usage is TRBV5-1 and J usage is TRBJ2-1; 10 nucleotides line up with TRBD1. CDR1 is SGHRS, CDR2 YFSETQ, per germline. This CDR3 has 15 amino acids. With V trimmed by 6 bases and J by 9 bases, 12 bases remained unmatched. The CDR3 region is CASIGGGTGEREQFF. The CDR3 region has the DNA TGCGCCAGCATCGGGGGGGGGACAGGGGAGCGTGAGCAGTTCTTC.

This clonotype was counted a few times. The chain is built from TRBV12-3 or TRBV12-4 and TRBJ1-6, with D maybe TRBD1 (5 bases). V was shortened by 6 bases and J by 6 bases, with 12 bases between the two germline ends. CDR3 length equals 14 residues. This CDR3 reads CASRDAGPNSPLHF. CDR3 DNA sequence: TGTGCCAGCAGAGATGCGGGGCCTAATTCACCCCTCCACTTT.

Many counts were recorded for this clonotype. The CDR3 DNA is TGTGCCAGCCCGCAGGGGTATGGGAAGTCGGGTTATGGCTACACCTTC. It encodes CASPQGYGKSGYGYTF. The chain has TRBV6-1 and TRBJ1-2; possible D gene TRBD1, 6 bases. The CDR3 sequence is 16 residues long. Germline V CDR1 and CDR2: MNHNS, SASEGT. V lost 8 bases to trimming and J lost 5 bases, with 24 bases between them.

This clonotype has at least ten counts. V gene TRBV27 combines with J gene TRBJ2-4; 8 bases line up with TRBD2. Germline V gene sequence: CDR1 MNHEY, CDR2 SMNVEV (reference sequence). The CDR3 spans 15 residues. V gave up 4 bases and J gave up 4 bases; unmatched junction bases: 6. The CDR3 coding sequence is TGTGCCAGCAGTTCGTGGAGCGGGAGTAAAAACATTCAGTACTTC. Its translation: CASSSWSGSKNIQYF.

This clonotype occurred many times. CDR3 sequence (DNA): TGTGCCAGCAGCTTGATGTCTTGGGGGGACTACCCGAGAACCGGGGAGCTGTTTTTT. It encodes CASSLMSWGDYPRTGELFF. The chain uses TRBV5-8 and TRBJ2-2, with TRBD2 identical over 7 bases. The junction had 17 bases not matched to a gene; V was cut back by 1 base and J by 5 bases. Germline V gene data show CDR1 as SGHTS and CDR2 as YDEGEE. The CDR3 consists of 19 residues.

This clonotype was detected ten times or more. This chain connects TRBV5-1 to TRBJ2-2; possibly TRBD1 or TRBD2 for D (5 bases each). There are 15 residues in the CDR3. CDR1 is SGHRS and CDR2 is YFSETQ in the germline V gene. Trimming removed 4 bases from V and 5 bases from J, with 15 bases in between. The CDR3 loop reads CASSPTRGWTGELFF. The CDR3 DNA sequence: TGCGCCAGCAGCCCCACGAGGGGTTGGACCGGGGAGCTGTTTTTT.

There are many counts of this clonotype. This chain connects TRBV5-6 to TRBJ1-3, with D possibly TRBD1 on 5 matching bases. The CDR3 spans 16 residues. Germline CDR1 is SGHDT and CDR2 is YYEEEE. V was pared by 0 bases and J by 1 base, with 11 bases between. The CDR3 DNA reads TGTGCCAGCAGCTTGGCCCCGGGGGGTTCTGGAAACACCATATATTTT. It codes for CASSLAPGGSGNTIYF.

This clonotype was counted between two and nine times. The V gene is TRBV30, the J gene TRBJ1-1, with D possibly matching TRBD1 (6 bases). Germline CDR1 reads GTSNPN; CDR2 reads SVGIG (reference sequence). With 1 base removed from V and 4 bases from J, the gap between germline ends came to 7 bases. CDR3 length: 12 amino acids. CDR3 nucleotide sequence: TGTGCCTGGAGTGGGGGGCGCACTGAAGCTTTCTTT. This sequence encodes CAWSGGRTEAFF.

There are many counts of this clonotype. The chain carries TRBV3-1 and TRBJ2-1; TRBD2 matches 12 bases. The germline V gene has CDR1 LGHDT and CDR2 YNNKEL (reference sequence). The CDR3 is 13 residues long. Germline trimming cut 2 bases from V and 12 bases from J; bases unmatched to any gene: 2. The CDR3: CASSQTSGGMQFF. In DNA form, the CDR3 reads TGTGCCAGCAGCCAAACTAGCGGGGGGATGCAGTTCTTC.

The chain carries TRBV6-5 and TRBJ2-7; the match to TRBD1 covers 7 bases. The V gene's germline CDR1 is MNHEY and CDR2 SVGAGI. The junction had 12 bases not matched to a gene; V was cut back by 6 bases and J by 4 bases. This CDR3 region has 15 residues. This CDR3 reads CASRSNPGQTYEQYF. The CDR3, as DNA: TGTGCCAGCAGATCCAATCCGGGACAGACTTACGAGCAGTACTTC.

This clonotype turned up a few times. V and J are TRBV5-4 and TRBJ2-3; TRBD1 matches at 12 bases. Trimming at V came to 3 bases and at J to 5 bases, leaving 4 bases not matched to a gene. Germline V gene data show CDR1 as SGHNT and CDR2 as YYREEE (reference sequence). This CDR3 has 15 residues. CDR3 nucleotides: TGTGCCAGCAGCTCCCGGGACAGGGGGCAAGATACGCAGTATTTT. Its protein product is CASSSRDRGQDTQYF.

In nucleotides, the CDR3 is TGCGCCAGCAGCTTGGCCCCGGGACCGTCAGGTTTCTTC. Translation: CASSLAPGPSGFF. This rearrangement joins TRBV5-1 to TRBJ2-1; D is tentatively TRBD1 or TRBD2 (5 bases each). This CDR3 is 13 amino acids long. CDR1 and CDR2 from the germline V gene are SGHRS and YFSETQ. The V gene lost 0 bases and the J gene lost 16 bases, with 17 bases spanning the gap.

This clonotype came up a few times. For the CDR3, the DNA is TGTGCCAGCAGATCCGACAGGGACTATAATTCACCCCTCCACTTT. Protein product: CASRSDRDYNSPLHF. V usage is TRBV12-3 or TRBV12-4 and J usage is TRBJ1-6; 7 bases agree with TRBD1. The CDR3 loop spans 15 amino acids. The ends lost 6 bases at V and 3 bases at J; junction bases unmatched: 5.

This clonotype was seen more than once but under ten times. This chain links TRBV7-2 with TRBJ2-3; D might be TRBD2 (5 bases). V was pared by 1 base and J by 6 bases, with 17 bases between. The germline gives CDR1 SGHTA, CDR2 FQGNSA. The CDR3 is made up of 16 amino acids. CDR3 region: CASSLVLGGQHDTQYF. DNA for the CDR3: TGTGCCAGCAGCTTAGTTCTTGGAGGCCAACACGATACGCAGTATTTT.